This TCR beta chain was identified in a study of blood T cell repertoires in COVID-19. This CDR3 spans 16 amino acids. V lost 4 bases and J 0 bases, leaving 13 bases between the germline ends. Germline V gene data show CDR1 as MGHRA and CDR2 as YSYEKL. The table came from immunoSEQ multiplex PCR; TCRdb's copy has only in-frame clones and leaves some out. The table lists more than 350,000 clones, 70% to 90% of them singletons, with 1.4% in the top ten. This chain links TRBV4-1 with TRBJ2-1; D gene ambiguous. The specimen sequenced was PBMCs or T cells enriched from blood (not recorded which). The clonotype was recovered from a woman between 18 and 30 years old who had been exposed to COVID-19. CDR3 protein: CASSLALPISYNEQFF. The CDR3 DNA follows: TGCGCCAGCAGCCTAGCTCTACCCATCTCCTACAATGAGCAGTTCTTC.